This TCR beta chain emerged from a study of T cells in Graves' hyperthyroidism and ophthalmopathy. V was clipped by 5 bases and J by 5 bases; unmatched bases: 8. The length of the CDR3 is 14 residues. Germline V gives CDR1 DFQATT, CDR2 SNEGSKA (reference sequence). This clonotype was seen many times. TCR beta CDR3 regions were amplified from RNA transcripts. TCR CDR3 regions were first amplified by RT-PCR with HTBI primers. TCRdb re-analysed the multiplex PCR reads in MiXCR, keeping a single row per CDR3 protein. Here the sample spans 300,000 to 500,000 distinct CDR3 sequences, over 12% being singletons.

This rearrangement joins TRBV20-1 to TRBJ2-2; TRBD2 agrees at 7 bases. This TCR came from a man in his forties or fifties with Graves' ophthalmopathy. The sequenced sample was blood. CDR3 protein: CSARGGSRTGELFF. The CDR3 DNA follows: TGCAGTGCTCGTGGCGGGAGTAGGACCGGGGAGCTGTTTTTT.